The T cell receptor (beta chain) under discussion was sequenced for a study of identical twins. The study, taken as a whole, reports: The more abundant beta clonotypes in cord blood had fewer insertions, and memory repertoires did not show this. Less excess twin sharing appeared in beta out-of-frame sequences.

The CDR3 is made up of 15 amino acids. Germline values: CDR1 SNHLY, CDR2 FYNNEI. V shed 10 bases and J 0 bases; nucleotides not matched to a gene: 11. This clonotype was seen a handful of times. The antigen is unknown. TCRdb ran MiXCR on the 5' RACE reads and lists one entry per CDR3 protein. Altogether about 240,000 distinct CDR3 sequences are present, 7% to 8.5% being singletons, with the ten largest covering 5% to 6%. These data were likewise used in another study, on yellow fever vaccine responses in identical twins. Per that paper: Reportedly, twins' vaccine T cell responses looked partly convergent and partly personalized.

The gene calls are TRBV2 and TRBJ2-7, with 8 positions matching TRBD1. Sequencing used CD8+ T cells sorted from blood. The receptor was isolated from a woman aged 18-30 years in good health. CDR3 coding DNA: TGTGCCATCAGAGGGGGACAGGCGAACTCCTACGAGCAGTACTTC. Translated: CAIRGGQANSYEQYF.